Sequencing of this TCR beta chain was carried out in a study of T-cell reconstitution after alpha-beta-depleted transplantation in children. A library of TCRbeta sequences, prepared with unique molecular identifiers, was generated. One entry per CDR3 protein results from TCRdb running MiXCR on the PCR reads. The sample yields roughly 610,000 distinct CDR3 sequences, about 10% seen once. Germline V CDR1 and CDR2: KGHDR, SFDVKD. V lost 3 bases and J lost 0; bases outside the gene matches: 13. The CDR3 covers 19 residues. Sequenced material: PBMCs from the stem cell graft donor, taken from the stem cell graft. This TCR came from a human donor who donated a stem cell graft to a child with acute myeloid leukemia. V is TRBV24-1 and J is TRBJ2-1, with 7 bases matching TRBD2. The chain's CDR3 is CATSDRVGDQRDSYNEQFF. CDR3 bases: TGTGCCACCAGTGATAGGGTCGGCGACCAGCGGGACTCCTACAATGAGCAGTTCTTC.